This is a list of T cell receptor beta chains from one sample in a study of blood T cells in healthy people across ages. TCRdb reprocessed the 5' RACE reads with MiXCR, giving one entry per CDR3 protein. The table shows more than 900,000 distinct CDR3 sequences, with less than 25% occurring only once. These data were also reused for a study on T cells of mothers and their children.

Sequenced input: blood. These TCRs come from a girl aged 2 to 9 in good health. Both conserved end residues are part of each CDR3. Each record gives: clone size, D gene, J gene, V gene, CDR3 DNA, CDR3 protein. D genes are given only for firm matches. Clone sizes are given selectively: once, few, many, or a class where the clone is expanded.

clone size: -
D gene: -
J gene: TRBJ1-6
V gene: TRBV24-1
CDR3 DNA: TGTGCCACCAGTGATCCGGTTTCACCCCTCCACTTT
CDR3 protein: CATSDPVSPLHF

clone size: -
D gene: TRBD1
J gene: TRBJ1-1
V gene: TRBV7-9
CDR3 DNA: TGTGCCAGCAGCTTGAATACAGGGGGCAGGACTGAAGCTTTCTTT
CDR3 protein: CASSLNTGGRTEAFF

clone size: -
D gene: -
J gene: TRBJ1-6
V gene: TRBV5-1
CDR3 DNA: TGCGCCAGCAGCTTGGAGGCAAGTCATAATTCACCCCTCCACTTT
CDR3 protein: CASSLEASHNSPLHF

clone size: few
D gene: TRBD2
J gene: TRBJ2-7
V gene: TRBV12-3/TRBV12-4
CDR3 DNA: TGTGCCAGCAGATTGGGGCTAGCGGGAGGAGCCGAGCAGTACTTC
CDR3 protein: CASRLGLAGGAEQYF

clone size: once
D gene: -
J gene: TRBJ2-1
V gene: TRBV5-6
CDR3 DNA: TGTGCCAGCAGCTTGGGGGTGGGTGAGCGCGCCTACAATGAGCAGTTCTTC
CDR3 protein: CASSLGVGERAYNEQFF

clone size: few
D gene: -
J gene: TRBJ2-3
V gene: TRBV20-1
CDR3 DNA: TGCAGTGTTTCGTTCCACCAGGGGGGGCGGAACGCAGATACGCAGTATTTT
CDR3 protein: CSVSFHQGGRNADTQYF

clone size: -
D gene: -
J gene: TRBJ1-4
V gene: TRBV5-1
CDR3 DNA: TGCGCCAGCAGCTTGGAACGGACGCCAAATGAAAAACTGTTTTTT
CDR3 protein: CASSLERTPNEKLFF

clone size: -
D gene: -
J gene: TRBJ2-1
V gene: TRBV7-9
CDR3 DNA: TGTGCCAGCAGAGGGGGTACCTACAATGAGCAGTTCTTC
CDR3 protein: CASRGGTYNEQFF

clone size: -
D gene: -
J gene: TRBJ1-4
V gene: TRBV28
CDR3 DNA: TGTGCCAGCAGTTTAGCGGGTTATAGAACTAATGAAAAACTGTTTTTT
CDR3 protein: CASSLAGYRTNEKLFF

clone size: few
D gene: -
J gene: TRBJ2-4
V gene: TRBV7-9
CDR3 DNA: TGTGCCAGCAGCCGGGACTCCGGGGACATTCAGTACTTC
CDR3 protein: CASSRDSGDIQYF

clone size: -
D gene: -
J gene: TRBJ2-1
V gene: TRBV3-1
CDR3 DNA: TGTGCCAGCAGCCGTAGCGCCTACAATGAGCAGTTCTTC
CDR3 protein: CASSRSAYNEQFF

clone size: -
D gene: -
J gene: TRBJ2-7
V gene: TRBV6-2/TRBV6-3
CDR3 DNA: TGTGCCAGCAGCCGATGGGAACAATTCTCCTACGAGCAGTACTTC
CDR3 protein: CASSRWEQFSYEQYF

clone size: few
D gene: -
J gene: TRBJ1-2
V gene: TRBV28
CDR3 DNA: TGTGCCAGCAGGTTACTCTCTAACTATGGCTACACCTTC
CDR3 protein: CASRLLSNYGYTF

clone size: many
D gene: -
J gene: TRBJ2-4
V gene: TRBV7-9
CDR3 DNA: TGTGCCAGCAGCCGATTGGAGGGTCTGGGGAGCATTCAGTACTTC
CDR3 protein: CASSRLEGLGSIQYF

clone size: -
D gene: -
J gene: TRBJ2-1
V gene: TRBV29-1
CDR3 DNA: TGCAGCGTTGAAGATAACTCCGCCGAAGGAAATGAGCAGTTCTTC
CDR3 protein: CSVEDNSAEGNEQFF

clone size: few
D gene: -
J gene: TRBJ1-4
V gene: TRBV7-6
CDR3 DNA: TGTGCCAGCAGCCCCCTAATCGCAACTAATGAAAAACTGTTTTTT
CDR3 protein: CASSPLIATNEKLFF

clone size: few
D gene: -
J gene: TRBJ1-1
V gene: TRBV6-6
CDR3 DNA: TGTGCCAGCAGGTCCCACCAGGGTTATCTTGAAGCTTTCTTT
CDR3 protein: CASRSHQGYLEAFF

clone size: few
D gene: -
J gene: TRBJ1-2
V gene: TRBV28
CDR3 DNA: TGTGCCAGCCGAATTCAGGGAGACAGCGCTATTGGCTACACCTTC
CDR3 protein: CASRIQGDSAIGYTF

clone size: -
D gene: TRBD2
J gene: TRBJ2-1
V gene: TRBV27
CDR3 DNA: TGTGCCAGCACAGCGGGAGGGCCGCTTTCCTACAATGAGCAGTTCTTC
CDR3 protein: CASTAGGPLSYNEQFF

clone size: -
D gene: -
J gene: TRBJ2-1
V gene: TRBV12-3/TRBV12-4
CDR3 DNA: TGTGCCAGCAGATCACAACGGAACAATGAGCAGTTCTTC
CDR3 protein: CASRSQRNNEQFF

clone size: few
D gene: -
J gene: TRBJ2-1
V gene: TRBV3-1
CDR3 DNA: TGTGCCAGCAGCCTCAGAGGGGCTCGGAACAATGAGCAGTTCTTC
CDR3 protein: CASSLRGARNNEQFF

clone size: few
D gene: TRBD2
J gene: TRBJ2-2
V gene: TRBV9
CDR3 DNA: TGTGCCAGCAGCCCGTCGGGGCGGGGGTTGACCGGGGAGCTGTTTTTT
CDR3 protein: CASSPSGRGLTGELFF

clone size: -
D gene: TRBD2
J gene: TRBJ2-1
V gene: TRBV3-1
CDR3 DNA: TGTGACAGCAGCCAAGAGGCTAGCGGGGTCTCCTACAATGAGCAGTTCTTC
CDR3 protein: CDSSQEASGVSYNEQFF

clone size: many
D gene: -
J gene: TRBJ1-4
V gene: TRBV28
CDR3 DNA: TGTGCCAGCTGCCGGGGGGCATGGGAAAAACTGTTTTTT
CDR3 protein: CASCRGAWEKLFF

clone size: -
D gene: -
J gene: TRBJ2-5
V gene: TRBV7-9
CDR3 DNA: TGTGCCAGCAGCTGGGACAAGACCCAAGAGACCCAGTACTTC
CDR3 protein: CASSWDKTQETQYF

clone size: -
D gene: -
J gene: TRBJ1-2
V gene: TRBV12-3/TRBV12-4
CDR3 DNA: TGTGCCAGCAGTTTGGGAAGGGGTACGCGGGGCTACACCTTC
CDR3 protein: CASSLGRGTRGYTF

clone size: few
D gene: -
J gene: TRBJ2-4
V gene: TRBV6-2/TRBV6-3
CDR3 DNA: TGTGCCAGCGGGCAGGCCCTAGCCAAAAACATTCAGTACTTC
CDR3 protein: CASGQALAKNIQYF

clone size: few
D gene: TRBD1
J gene: TRBJ2-3
V gene: TRBV15
CDR3 DNA: TGTGCCACCAGCCACCTGGACAGGGACACAGATACGCAGTATTTT
CDR3 protein: CATSHLDRDTDTQYF

clone size: few
D gene: TRBD1
J gene: TRBJ1-2
V gene: TRBV9
CDR3 DNA: TGTGCCAGCAGCGTAGCCACGGGACAGGAGGAAGGCCACTATGGCTACACCTTC
CDR3 protein: CASSVATGQEEGHYGYTF

clone size: -
D gene: TRBD2
J gene: TRBJ2-1
V gene: TRBV11-3
CDR3 DNA: TGTGCCAGCAGCTTAGCGGGACTACCTGAGCAGTTCTTC
CDR3 protein: CASSLAGLPEQFF

clone size: -
D gene: TRBD1
J gene: TRBJ2-2
V gene: TRBV28
CDR3 DNA: TGTGCCAGCACCGTGACAGGGGGACGCGGGGAGCTGTTTTTT
CDR3 protein: CASTVTGGRGELFF

clone size: -
D gene: TRBD1
J gene: TRBJ1-1
V gene: TRBV12-3/TRBV12-4
CDR3 DNA: TGTGCCAGCAGTTCCCCTAAGGACAGGGGTTCGCGTTTCTTT
CDR3 protein: CASSSPKDRGSRFF

clone size: few
D gene: -
J gene: TRBJ2-5
V gene: TRBV24-1
CDR3 DNA: TGTGCCACCAGCTCCTTTGGGACCCAGTACTTC
CDR3 protein: CATSSFGTQYF

clone size: -
D gene: TRBD1
J gene: TRBJ1-1
V gene: TRBV6-6
CDR3 DNA: TGTGCCAGTGACAGGGGGGGAACTGAAGCTTTCTTT
CDR3 protein: CASDRGGTEAFF

clone size: -
D gene: TRBD1
J gene: TRBJ2-5
V gene: TRBV7-6
CDR3 DNA: TGTGCCAGCAGGCCTACAGGGGGTGAGACCCAGTACTTC
CDR3 protein: CASRPTGGETQYF

clone size: -
D gene: -
J gene: TRBJ2-2
V gene: TRBV27
CDR3 DNA: TGTGCCAGCAGTTTATCCCACTTCACCGGGGAGCTGTTTTTT
CDR3 protein: CASSLSHFTGELFF

clone size: -
D gene: -
J gene: TRBJ2-5
V gene: TRBV28
CDR3 DNA: TGTGCCAGCAGTTGGCGGGGACGGGAGACCCAGTACTTC
CDR3 protein: CASSWRGRETQYF

clone size: -
D gene: -
J gene: TRBJ2-5
V gene: TRBV28
CDR3 DNA: TGTGCCAGCAGTCCGCGGACATTTGAGACCCAGTACTTC
CDR3 protein: CASSPRTFETQYF

clone size: -
D gene: TRBD2
J gene: TRBJ2-3
V gene: TRBV12-3/TRBV12-4
CDR3 DNA: TGTGCCAGCAGCTCTGGACTAGCGGGAACCCTTTCTAGCACAGATACGCAGTATTTT
CDR3 protein: CASSSGLAGTLSSTDTQYF

clone size: -
D gene: -
J gene: TRBJ2-1
V gene: TRBV29-1
CDR3 DNA: TGCAGCGTTGAAGCCTCCGCCTACAATGAGCAGTTCTTC
CDR3 protein: CSVEASAYNEQFF

clone size: -
D gene: TRBD2
J gene: TRBJ2-5
V gene: TRBV18
CDR3 DNA: TGTGCCAGCTCTCTCTTAGCGGGGAACTCTCAAGAGACCCAGTACTTC
CDR3 protein: CASSLLAGNSQETQYF

clone size: few
D gene: TRBD1
J gene: TRBJ2-2
V gene: TRBV20-1
CDR3 DNA: TGCAGTGCTCAGGATGGACAGGGGGATAACGGGGAGCTGTTTTTT
CDR3 protein: CSAQDGQGDNGELFF

clone size: -
D gene: -
J gene: TRBJ1-5
V gene: TRBV6-2/TRBV6-3
CDR3 DNA: TGTGCCAGCAGTTACTCGGGGGAAAATCAGCCCCAGCATTTT
CDR3 protein: CASSYSGENQPQHF

clone size: few
D gene: -
J gene: TRBJ1-2
V gene: TRBV7-9
CDR3 DNA: TGTGCCAGCAGCTTAGAAAGGTCAGGCTACACCTTC
CDR3 protein: CASSLERSGYTF

clone size: -
D gene: -
J gene: TRBJ2-5
V gene: TRBV7-2
CDR3 DNA: TGTGCCAGCAGCTGGAGTTGGGAGACCCAGTACTTC
CDR3 protein: CASSWSWETQYF

clone size: few
D gene: TRBD1
J gene: TRBJ1-5
V gene: TRBV5-1
CDR3 DNA: TGCGCCAGCAGCTTGGAGGGTGACAGGGGCAATCAGCCCCAGCATTTT
CDR3 protein: CASSLEGDRGNQPQHF